The source of this T cell receptor (beta chain) is a study of blood T cell repertoires in COVID-19. For the study at large: From the United States, Italy and Spain came samples of acute and convalescent COVID-19. Nucleic acid was either cDNA or gDNA, and it came from T cells, B-cell-depleted T cells, or PBMCs.

Original handling: From reference gene primer amplification, estimates of nucleated cell counts were derived. Produced via immunoSEQ multiplex PCR; TCRdb's table is partial and in-frame only. V and J calls and clone size are those listed in that table; D and trimming were worked out from the DNA. The sample has around 210,000 clones, approximately 82% seen once. CDR3 length equals 13 residues. CDR1 is LNHNV, CDR2 YYDKDF, per germline (reference sequence). With 9 bases clipped from V and 3 bases from J, the junction kept 3 bases outside the gene matches. The source of this sequence is a human donor in a cohort sampled during active COVID-19. The sample consisted of peripheral blood. The rearrangement uses TRBV15 and TRBJ2-7; 12 nucleotides match TRBD2. The CDR3 sequence is CATRTSGNYEQYF. In nucleotides, the CDR3 is TGTGCCACGCGGACTAGCGGGAACTACGAGCAGTACTTC. Combining the CDR3 with reference TRBV15 and TRBJ2-7 gives the whole variable domain DAMVIQNPRYQVTQFGKPVTLSCSQTLNHNVMYWYQQKSSQAPKLLFHYYDKDFNNEADTPDNFQSRRPNTSFCFLDIRSPGLGDTAMYLCATRTSGNYEQYFGPGTRLTVT.